Listed below are T cell receptor beta chains from one sample, sequenced in a study of OX40 agonist ivuxolimab in advanced cancers. Sequencing was performed with immunoSEQ multiplex PCR; in TCRdb, only in-frame clones are kept and a portion is missing. The sample lists 40,000 to 60,000 clones; around 80% were seen once. The sequenced sample was CD4+ or CD8+ T cells sorted from blood, obtained in a trial of the OX40 agonist ivuxolimab. These receptors all stem from an adult with an advanced solid tumor such as melanoma, head and neck, liver or kidney cancer. Both conserved end residues are part of each CDR3. Fields, in order: D gene, V gene, clone size, J gene, CDR3 DNA, CDR3 protein. A D gene is named only where the DNA matches it firmly. The size entry is marked missing in some rows and otherwise reads once, few, many or a size class.

D gene: .; V gene: TRBV7-9; clone size: .; J gene: TRBJ1-1; CDR3 DNA: TGTGCCAGCAGCCTACCCGGCATTGAAGCTTTCTTT; CDR3 protein: CASSLPGIEAFF
D gene: .; V gene: TRBV4-3; clone size: .; J gene: TRBJ1-6; CDR3 DNA: TGCGCCAGCAGCCAAGAGGCGACCTATAATTCACCCCTCCACTTT; CDR3 protein: CASSQEATYNSPLHF
D gene: .; V gene: TRBV5-1; clone size: .; J gene: TRBJ1-6; CDR3 DNA: TGCGCCAGCAGCTTGGCACAGGGACGGCCCCTCCACTTT; CDR3 protein: CASSLAQGRPLHF
D gene: TRBD2; V gene: TRBV7-7; clone size: .; J gene: TRBJ2-1; CDR3 DNA: TGTGCCAGCAGCTTAGGAGCTGGCGGGAGTGGCTACAATGAGCAGTTCTTC; CDR3 protein: CASSLGAGGSGYNEQFF
D gene: .; V gene: TRBV6-6; clone size: .; J gene: TRBJ1-2; CDR3 DNA: TGTGCCAGCGGCTTTGGGCAGGGCGCACCTCGGGGCTACACCTTC; CDR3 protein: CASGFGQGAPRGYTF
D gene: TRBD1; V gene: TRBV7-9; clone size: .; J gene: TRBJ2-3; CDR3 DNA: TGTGCCAGCAGCGCCAGGGGGCCAGATACGCAGTATTTT; CDR3 protein: CASSARGPDTQYF
D gene: .; V gene: TRBV27; clone size: .; J gene: TRBJ2-2; CDR3 DNA: .; CDR3 protein: CASSLYFGAGELFF
D gene: .; V gene: TRBV7-2; clone size: .; J gene: TRBJ2-5; CDR3 DNA: TGTGCCAGCAGCTTTTGGGAGACCCAGTACTTC; CDR3 protein: CASSFWETQYF
D gene: .; V gene: TRBV6-1; clone size: .; J gene: TRBJ1-5; CDR3 DNA: TGTGCCAGCAGCCGGTGGGATCAGCCCCAGCATTTT; CDR3 protein: CASSRWDQPQHF
D gene: TRBD2; V gene: TRBV27; clone size: .; J gene: TRBJ2-1; CDR3 DNA: TGTGCCAGCAGTCCAGGGACTAGCTCGTACAATGAGCAGTTCTTC; CDR3 protein: CASSPGTSSYNEQFF
D gene: TRBD1; V gene: TRBV5-1; clone size: once; J gene: TRBJ2-5; CDR3 DNA: TGCGCCAGCAGCTCGGGACAGCAGGAGACCCAGTACTTC; CDR3 protein: CASSSGQQETQYF
D gene: .; V gene: TRBV5-1; clone size: .; J gene: TRBJ2-1; CDR3 DNA: TGCGCCAGCAGCTTCGGGTCCGCGGAGATTTACAATGAGCAGTTCTTC; CDR3 protein: CASSFGSAEIYNEQFF
D gene: TRBD1; V gene: TRBV7-9; clone size: .; J gene: TRBJ2-3; CDR3 DNA: TGTGCCAGCGCCAGACAGGGGGGCCTTGACGGAGATACGCAGTATTTT; CDR3 protein: CASARQGGLDGDTQYF
D gene: TRBD1; V gene: TRBV5-6; clone size: .; J gene: TRBJ1-5; CDR3 DNA: TGTGCCAGCAGCAACAGGGGGAATGGCAATCAGCCCCAGCATTTT; CDR3 protein: CASSNRGNGNQPQHF
D gene: TRBD2; V gene: TRBV5-1; clone size: .; J gene: TRBJ2-1; CDR3 DNA: TGCGCCAGCAGCTTTTCACTAGCGGGAGGTTACAATGAGCAGTTCTTC; CDR3 protein: CASSFSLAGGYNEQFF
D gene: .; V gene: TRBV20-1; clone size: .; J gene: TRBJ2-5; CDR3 DNA: TGCAGTTCTCAGGGGTGGGAGACCCAGTACTTC; CDR3 protein: CSSQGWETQYF
D gene: .; V gene: TRBV9; clone size: .; J gene: TRBJ1-3; CDR3 DNA: TGTGCCAGCAGCTCATCGGACAGAAACACCATATATTTT; CDR3 protein: CASSSSDRNTIYF
D gene: .; V gene: TRBV10-2; clone size: .; J gene: TRBJ1-4; CDR3 DNA: TGCGCCAGCAGTGAGACCTTAGGGGGGCTAGGCGAAAAACTGTTTTTT; CDR3 protein: CASSETLGGLGEKLFF
D gene: .; V gene: TRBV20-1; clone size: .; J gene: TRBJ2-1; CDR3 DNA: TGCAGTGCTCCCATATACAATGAGCAGTTCTTC; CDR3 protein: CSAPIYNEQFF
D gene: TRBD2; V gene: TRBV27; clone size: few; J gene: TRBJ2-1; CDR3 DNA: TGTGCCAGCAGCCTTACTAGCGGGAGTAAATACAATGAGCAGTTCTTC; CDR3 protein: CASSLTSGSKYNEQFF
D gene: .; V gene: TRBV7-9; clone size: few; J gene: TRBJ2-5; CDR3 DNA: TGTGCCAGCAGCTATAGCGGCCAAGAGACCCAGTACTTC; CDR3 protein: CASSYSGQETQYF
D gene: .; V gene: TRBV7-2; clone size: .; J gene: TRBJ2-1; CDR3 DNA: TGTGCCAGCAGCTTAGTCCACGGGGACAATGAGCAGTTCTTC; CDR3 protein: CASSLVHGDNEQFF
D gene: .; V gene: TRBV6-1; clone size: .; J gene: TRBJ1-5; CDR3 DNA: TGTGCCAGCAGTGAGGATTCGGGACTGAAGTTACAACCCCAGCATTTT; CDR3 protein: CASSEDSGLKLQPQHF
D gene: TRBD1; V gene: TRBV7-8; clone size: .; J gene: TRBJ2-7; CDR3 DNA: TGTGCCAGCAGCTTATCGCAGGGGGCATGGTACGAGCAGTACTTC; CDR3 protein: CASSLSQGAWYEQYF
D gene: .; V gene: TRBV10-3; clone size: few; J gene: TRBJ1-1; CDR3 DNA: TGTGCCATCAGTGTGGCAGAGGACACTGAAGCTTTCTTT; CDR3 protein: CAISVAEDTEAFF
D gene: TRBD2; V gene: TRBV11-2; clone size: .; J gene: TRBJ2-7; CDR3 DNA: TGTGCCAGCAGCTTATTCGCTAGCGGGAGATCCGAGCAGTACTTC; CDR3 protein: CASSLFASGRSEQYF
D gene: .; V gene: TRBV5-5; clone size: .; J gene: TRBJ1-2; CDR3 DNA: TGTGCCAGCAGCTTTTCAGGGGAGAGGGGCTACACCTTC; CDR3 protein: CASSFSGERGYTF
D gene: TRBD2; V gene: TRBV5-1; clone size: .; J gene: TRBJ2-1; CDR3 DNA: TGCGCCAGCAGCTTGGCGGTAGCGGGAGGCTGGGGCTCCTACAATGAGCAGTTCTTC; CDR3 protein: CASSLAVAGGWGSYNEQFF
D gene: .; V gene: TRBV11-3; clone size: .; J gene: TRBJ2-2; CDR3 DNA: TGTGCCAGCAGCTTTACTGGGCCCGGGGAGCTGTTTTTT; CDR3 protein: CASSFTGPGELFF
D gene: .; V gene: TRBV12-5; clone size: .; J gene: TRBJ1-3; CDR3 DNA: TGTGCTAGTGGTGGGGGATCTGGAAACACCATATATTTT; CDR3 protein: CASGGGSGNTIYF
D gene: .; V gene: TRBV6-6; clone size: .; J gene: TRBJ1-5; CDR3 DNA: TGTGCCAGCAGTTACTCGGGGGATTGGCAGCCCCAGCATTTT; CDR3 protein: CASSYSGDWQPQHF
D gene: .; V gene: TRBV2; clone size: .; J gene: TRBJ2-5; CDR3 DNA: TGTGCCAGCAGTGGCGGTGGGTTGACCCAGTACTTC; CDR3 protein: CASSGGGLTQYF
D gene: TRBD2; V gene: TRBV20-1; clone size: .; J gene: TRBJ2-4; CDR3 DNA: TGCAGTGCTAGATTAGGGACTAATCATTACTTC; CDR3 protein: CSARLGTNHYF
D gene: TRBD2; V gene: TRBV9; clone size: .; J gene: TRBJ2-1; CDR3 DNA: TGTGCCAGCAGCGTCCGCCTAGCGGGAGGGCCAAATGAGCAGTTCTTC; CDR3 protein: CASSVRLAGGPNEQFF
D gene: TRBD2; V gene: TRBV19; clone size: .; J gene: TRBJ2-2; CDR3 DNA: TGTGCCAGTAGTATAGGCACGGGACTAGGGGTCTCCGGGGAGCTGTTTTTT; CDR3 protein: CASSIGTGLGVSGELFF
D gene: .; V gene: TRBV5-1; clone size: few; J gene: TRBJ2-7; CDR3 DNA: TGCGCCAGCAGCTTGGACCCCTTCAACGAGCAGTACTTC; CDR3 protein: CASSLDPFNEQYF
D gene: TRBD2; V gene: TRBV2; clone size: .; J gene: TRBJ2-7; CDR3 DNA: TGTGCCAGCAGTGAAGACGGCGGGAGATCCTACGAGCAGTACTTC; CDR3 protein: CASSEDGGRSYEQYF
D gene: TRBD1; V gene: TRBV6-6; clone size: .; J gene: TRBJ1-4; CDR3 DNA: TGTGCCAGCAGTTCGAACAGGGGAAGAACTAATGAAAAACTGTTTTTT; CDR3 protein: CASSSNRGRTNEKLFF
D gene: TRBD1; V gene: TRBV19; clone size: .; J gene: TRBJ2-6; CDR3 DNA: TGTGCCAGTACAACAGGGGTCAGTGGGGCCAACGTCCTGACTTTC; CDR3 protein: CASTTGVSGANVLTF
D gene: TRBD1; V gene: TRBV2; clone size: .; J gene: TRBJ1-3; CDR3 DNA: TGTGCCAGCAGCCTGAGGACAGGGGTCGGAAACACCATATATTTT; CDR3 protein: CASSLRTGVGNTIYF
D gene: .; V gene: TRBV6-1; clone size: .; J gene: TRBJ2-2; CDR3 DNA: TGTGCCAGCAGAGGGACATGGCCGAACACCGGGGAGCTGTTTTTT; CDR3 protein: CASRGTWPNTGELFF
D gene: TRBD1; V gene: TRBV10-3; clone size: .; J gene: TRBJ2-1; CDR3 DNA: TGTGCCATCAGTGACAGGGGGCCCGGCAATGAGCAGTTCTTC; CDR3 protein: CAISDRGPGNEQFF
D gene: TRBD2; V gene: TRBV7-2; clone size: .; J gene: TRBJ2-3; CDR3 DNA: TGTGCCAGCAGCCTAGCGGGATCCAAAACAGGAGATACGCAGTATTTT; CDR3 protein: CASSLAGSKTGDTQYF
D gene: .; V gene: TRBV7-8; clone size: once; J gene: TRBJ2-1; CDR3 DNA: TGTGCCAGCAGCTCGAGGGTTGGGGAGCAGTTCTTC; CDR3 protein: CASSSRVGEQFF
D gene: .; V gene: TRBV7-8; clone size: once; J gene: TRBJ1-1; CDR3 DNA: TGTGCCAGCAGCTTAGCTACGGCAGGTCGAATGAACACTGAAGCTTTCTTT; CDR3 protein: CASSLATAGRMNTEAFF
D gene: TRBD2; V gene: TRBV19; clone size: .; J gene: TRBJ2-1; CDR3 DNA: TGTGCCGGACTAGCGGCGGAGCAGTTCTTC; CDR3 protein: CAGLAAEQFF
D gene: TRBD1; V gene: TRBV30; clone size: .; J gene: TRBJ2-3; CDR3 DNA: TGTGCCTGGAGCCGGGGACAGGGGGCAGATACGCAGTATTTT; CDR3 protein: CAWSRGQGADTQYF
D gene: TRBD1; V gene: TRBV30; clone size: .; J gene: TRBJ1-4; CDR3 DNA: TGTGCCTGGGCCATGAGTTGGACAGGTACTAATGAAAAACTGTTTTTT; CDR3 protein: CAWAMSWTGTNEKLFF
D gene: TRBD2; V gene: TRBV11-2; clone size: .; J gene: TRBJ2-7; CDR3 DNA: TGTGCCAGCAGCTTACCCGGGACTAGTCTTTACGAGCAGTACTTC; CDR3 protein: CASSLPGTSLYEQYF
D gene: .; V gene: TRBV5-6; clone size: .; J gene: TRBJ1-2; CDR3 DNA: TGTGCCAGCAGCTCAATACAGGGAATTGGCTATGGCTACACCTTC; CDR3 protein: CASSSIQGIGYGYTF
D gene: .; V gene: TRBV2; clone size: .; J gene: TRBJ1-5; CDR3 DNA: TGTGCCAGCATGTCGCAGAGCAATCAGCCCCAGCATTTT; CDR3 protein: CASMSQSNQPQHF
D gene: .; V gene: TRBV6-5; clone size: .; J gene: TRBJ2-7; CDR3 DNA: TGTGCCAGCAGTAGACAGAGCACCTACGAGCAGTACTTC; CDR3 protein: CASSRQSTYEQYF
D gene: .; V gene: TRBV6-1; clone size: .; J gene: TRBJ1-5; CDR3 DNA: TGTGCCAGCAGTGTCGGGTTAACCTTAGGCAATCAGCCCCAGCATTTT; CDR3 protein: CASSVGLTLGNQPQHF
D gene: .; V gene: TRBV7-2; clone size: .; J gene: TRBJ2-7; CDR3 DNA: TGTGCCAGCAGCTTAGCCCCGGACGGATCCTACGAGCAGTACTTC; CDR3 protein: CASSLAPDGSYEQYF
D gene: .; V gene: TRBV25-1; clone size: .; J gene: TRBJ2-1; CDR3 DNA: TGTGCCAGCACAGCGGGTGCATACAATGAGCAGTTCTTC; CDR3 protein: CASTAGAYNEQFF
D gene: .; V gene: TRBV7-2; clone size: .; J gene: TRBJ2-2; CDR3 DNA: TGTGCCAGCAGCCGCCCCCGGGTTGGGGGCGCGAACACCGGGGAGCTGTTTTTT; CDR3 protein: CASSRPRVGGANTGELFF
D gene: .; V gene: TRBV7-2; clone size: .; J gene: TRBJ2-2; CDR3 DNA: TGTGCCAGCAGCTTATCCCCTGCGACCGGGGAGCTGTTTTTT; CDR3 protein: CASSLSPATGELFF